This TCR beta chain was captured in a study of control samples from healthy donors and cancer patients (dated by TCRdb to the early 2020s). This clone was found once. Its specific antigen is unknown. Per-nucleotide qualities are absent, and no much larger clonotype sits a single base away. Library preparation was by the immunoSEQ multiplex PCR assay. Here the immuneACCESS table is served through TCRdb, limited to in-frame sequences with V and J called. Missing clones are a known gap in these copies; in checked studies unresolved V genes cover under half, and the rest lacks a known reason. This sample has about 50,000 clones in its table, and about 92% of those were observed once. The top ten clones comprise 0.8% of the sample. The germline ends are 17 bases apart after V is trimmed by 8 bases and J by 6 bases. Its CDR3 holds 14 amino acids, cysteine through phenylalanine. The kept DNA is CDR3 alone, 42 bases in frame from the first base. As encoded in the germline V gene, CDR1 is SNHLY while CDR2 is FYNNEI.

This sequence originates from a man aged 25-45 years with colorectal cancer. The chain uses TRBV2 and TRBJ2-1, with a tentative D gene TRBD2 over 6 matching bases. The specimen was PBMCs. The DNA is TGTGCCAGCGCGGCAGGAAGGAGGGGCAATGAGCAGTTCTTC. Its protein reads: CASAAGRRGNEQFF.